These 15 T cell receptor beta chains were all obtained from the same sample, sequenced in a study of cytomegalovirus exposure and HLA in healthy donors. The protocol was immunoSEQ multiplex PCR, while the TCRdb copy is restricted to in-frame clones and leaves out a portion. The sample contains around 250,000 clones, 90% of which appear only once. The material sequenced was PBMCs. The origin of the receptors is a young woman in good health and CMV-seronegative.

This clone came up a few times. The rearrangement uses TRBV7-6 and TRBJ2-7; 7 nucleotides line up with TRBD2. The CDR3 has 15 residues. CDR1 and CDR2 (germline): SGHVS, FNYEAQ. V lost 4 bases, J lost 2 bases, and 8 bases stayed unmatched. CDR3 sequence: CASSSPPGGAYEQYF. CDR3 DNA: TGTGCCAGCAGCTCACCCCCTGGGGGGGCCTACGAGCAGTACTTC. The entire variable domain, with the rest obtained from reference TRBV7-6 and TRBJ2-7, is as follows: GAGVSQSPRYKVTKRGQDVALRCDPISGHVSLYWYRQALGQGPEFLTYFNYEAQQDKSGLPNDRFSAERPEGSISTLTIQRTEQRDSAMYRCASSSPPGGAYEQYFGPGTRLTVT.

The chain couples TRBV5-1 to TRBJ2-3; D might be TRBD1 (5 bases). The CDR3 is made up of 13 amino acids. Germline CDR1 is SGHRS and CDR2 is YFSETQ. V lost 4 bases, J lost 7 bases, and 13 bases lay in between. CDR3: CASSPMGLNTQYF. CDR3 DNA: TGCGCCAGCAGCCCGATGGGGCTGAATACGCAGTATTTT.

This sequence joins TRBV4-3 and TRBJ2-7; 11 bases map to TRBD2. This CDR3 comprises 15 residues. The trim removed 3 bases at V and 0 bases at J, leaving 1 base unmatched. Germline lookup yields CDR1 LGHNA and CDR2 YSLEER. CDR3 sequence: CASSHSGGDSYEQYF. Written as DNA, the CDR3 is TGCGCCAGCAGCCATAGCGGGGGGGACTCCTACGAGCAGTACTTC.

The V and J genes are TRBV6-1 and TRBJ1-5; a possible D gene is TRBD1 (5 bases). CDR1 and CDR2 (germline): MNHNS, SASEGT. The CDR3 loop spans 16 amino acids. V was cut by 1 base and J by 3 bases, with 13 bases left in between. The CDR3 region has the DNA TGTGCCAGCAGTGAAGAAGTGACAGCGCACAATCAGCCCCAGCATTTT. Translated, it gives CASSEEVTAHNQPQHF.

V is TRBV6-5 and J is TRBJ2-1; 7 nucleotides match TRBD1. The CDR3 consists of 13 residues. Germline CDR1 MNHEY, CDR2 SVGAGI. V shed 6 bases and J 8 bases; nucleotides not matched to a gene: 7. The CDR3 sequence is CASSTGVGDEQFF. CDR3 DNA: TGTGCCAGCAGCACAGGGGTCGGGGATGAGCAGTTCTTC.

This chain uses TRBV15 with TRBJ2-3; no clear D. Per the germline V gene, CDR1 is LNHNV and CDR2 is YYDKDF (reference sequence). Trimming removed 3 bases at V and 2 bases at J, with 6 bases between. The CDR3 consists of 13 residues. Written as DNA, the CDR3 is TGTGCCACCAGCAGGAGTCCCACAGATACGCAGTATTTT. It translates to CATSRSPTDTQYF. The entire variable domain, with the rest obtained from reference TRBV15 and TRBJ2-3, is as follows: DAMVIQNPRYQVTQFGKPVTLSCSQTLNHNVMYWYQQKSSQAPKLLFHYYDKDFNNEADTPDNFQSRRPNTSFCFLDIRSPGLGDTAMYLCATSRSPTDTQYFGPGTRLTVL.

The genes are TRBV28 and TRBJ2-3; 9 positions agree with TRBD1. Unmatched junction bases numbered 3, after V lost 5 bases and J lost 0 bases. The CDR3 is made up of 15 amino acids. Germline values: CDR1 MDHEN, CDR2 SYDVKM. The CDR3 coding sequence is TGTGCCAGCAGTAGGGGGACAGGGAGCACAGATACGCAGTATTTT. It codes for CASSRGTGSTDTQYF.

J is TRBJ2-1 and V is TRBV5-1, with D possibly matching TRBD1 (5 bases). V lost 0 bases to trimming and J lost 3 bases, with 13 bases between them. Per the germline V gene, CDR1 is SGHRS and CDR2 is YFSETQ. This CDR3 comprises 16 residues. The CDR3 sequence is CASSLELGEFYNEQFF. CDR3 coding DNA: TGCGCCAGCAGCTTGGAGTTAGGGGAATTCTACAATGAGCAGTTCTTC.

The V and J genes are TRBV19 and TRBJ2-7, with TRBD1 identical over 8 bases. Per germline, CDR1 LNHDA and CDR2 SQIVND (reference sequence). Trimming removed 6 bases from V and 1 base from J; junction bases left unmatched: 5. The CDR3 contains 14 residues. This CDR3 is CASRDRATSYEQYF. The CDR3 region has the DNA TGTGCCAGTAGGGACAGGGCAACTTCCTACGAGCAGTACTTC.

The CDR3 loop is CASSIPGHTYEQYF. The CDR3 nucleotides are TGTGCCAGTAGTATCCCGGGACATACCTACGAGCAGTACTTC. This rearrangement joins TRBV19 to TRBJ2-7; possibly TRBD1 for D (6 bases). Per the germline V gene, CDR1 is LNHDA and CDR2 is SQIVND (reference sequence). This CDR3 contains 14 residues. V lost 3 bases, J lost 2 bases, and 11 bases lay in between.

V is TRBV27 and J is TRBJ1-6; D is ambiguous. This CDR3 is 13 amino acids long. From germline, CDR1 is MNHEY and CDR2 SMNVEV (reference sequence). V lost 7 bases and J lost 7, with 11 bases in between. CDR3 region: CASKQSLNSPLHF. Written as DNA, the CDR3 is TGTGCCAGCAAACAGAGTCTCAATTCACCCCTCCACTTT.

V gene TRBV6-4 combines with J gene TRBJ2-6, with D possibly being TRBD1 (6 bases). The CDR3 covers 19 residues. V was clipped by 0 bases and J by 4 bases, with 19 bases between them. Germline CDR1 MRHNA, CDR2 SNTAGT. The CDR3 region is CASSDSRYTPGVGANVLTF. Here the CDR3 DNA reads TGTGCCAGCAGTGACTCGAGGTACACGCCAGGGGTCGGGGCCAACGTCCTGACTTTC.

The V call is TRBV4-1, the J call TRBJ2-3; 9 bases map to TRBD2. Germline values: CDR1 MGHRA, CDR2 YSYEKL. This CDR3 contains 16 residues. After removal of 4 bases from V and 0 bases from J, the junction contained 5 bases not matched to a gene. The CDR3 loop reads CASSLGLAISTDTQYF. The DNA for the CDR3 is TGCGCCAGCAGCCTCGGACTAGCGATAAGCACAGATACGCAGTATTTT.

This clone was detected only a few times. The chain employs TRBV28 and TRBJ1-5; D is unclear. CDR1 and CDR2 from the germline V gene are MDHEN and SYDVKM. The CDR3 runs to 11 residues. V was trimmed by 10 bases and J by 8 bases, leaving 12 bases between them. The CDR3 region has the DNA TGTGCCACCCTCGGGATGGAGCCCCAGCATTTT. Protein sequence: CATLGMEPQHF.

The chain has TRBV5-1 and TRBJ2-7, with a tentative D call TRBD1 (5 bases). The germline V and J ends were trimmed by 0 bases and 2 bases, with 9 bases remaining between them. The germline V gene has CDR1 SGHRS and CDR2 YFSETQ. This CDR3 is built from 14 residues. The CDR3 DNA reads TGCGCCAGCAGCTTGGTTGTCAGGGCCTACGAGCAGTACGTC. Translated, it gives CASSLVVRAYEQYV.